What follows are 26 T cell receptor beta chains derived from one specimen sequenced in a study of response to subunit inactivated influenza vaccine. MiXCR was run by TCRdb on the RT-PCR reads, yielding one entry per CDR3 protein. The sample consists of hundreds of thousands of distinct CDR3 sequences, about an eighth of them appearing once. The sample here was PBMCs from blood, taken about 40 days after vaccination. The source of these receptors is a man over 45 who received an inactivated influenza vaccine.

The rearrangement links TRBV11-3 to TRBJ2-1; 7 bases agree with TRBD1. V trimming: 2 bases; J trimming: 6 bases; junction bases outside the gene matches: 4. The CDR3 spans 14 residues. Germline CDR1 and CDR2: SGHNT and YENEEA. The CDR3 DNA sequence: TGTGCCAGCAGCTTAAGACAGGGTGTCAATGAGCAGTTCTTC. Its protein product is CASSLRQGVNEQFF.

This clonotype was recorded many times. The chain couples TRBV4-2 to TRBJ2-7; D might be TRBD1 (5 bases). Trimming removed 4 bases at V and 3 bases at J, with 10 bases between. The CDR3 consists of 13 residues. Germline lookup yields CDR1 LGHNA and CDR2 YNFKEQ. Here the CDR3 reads CASSPTGNYEQYF. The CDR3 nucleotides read TGTGCCAGCAGCCCTACAGGTAACTACGAGCAGTACTTC.

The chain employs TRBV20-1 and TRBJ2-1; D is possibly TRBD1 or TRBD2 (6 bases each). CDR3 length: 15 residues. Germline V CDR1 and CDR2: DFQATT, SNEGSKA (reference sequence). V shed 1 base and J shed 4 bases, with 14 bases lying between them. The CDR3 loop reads CSARGEGGPYNEQFF. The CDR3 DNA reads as TGCAGTGCTAGAGGGGAAGGGGGGCCTTACAATGAGCAGTTCTTC.

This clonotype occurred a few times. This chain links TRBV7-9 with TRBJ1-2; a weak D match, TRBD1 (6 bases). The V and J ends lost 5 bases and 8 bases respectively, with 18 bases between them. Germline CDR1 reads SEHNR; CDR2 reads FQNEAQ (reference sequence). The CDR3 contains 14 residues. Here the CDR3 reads CASSTGQGVWGYTF. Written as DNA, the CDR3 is TGTGCCAGCAGCACGGGACAAGGGGTATGGGGCTACACCTTC.

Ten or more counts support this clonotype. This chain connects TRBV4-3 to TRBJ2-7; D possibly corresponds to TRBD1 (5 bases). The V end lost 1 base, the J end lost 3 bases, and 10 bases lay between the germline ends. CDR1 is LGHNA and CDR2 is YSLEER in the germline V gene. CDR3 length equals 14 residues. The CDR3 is CASSQGLGHYEQYF. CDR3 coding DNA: TGCGCCAGCAGCCAAGGACTTGGACACTACGAGCAGTACTTC.

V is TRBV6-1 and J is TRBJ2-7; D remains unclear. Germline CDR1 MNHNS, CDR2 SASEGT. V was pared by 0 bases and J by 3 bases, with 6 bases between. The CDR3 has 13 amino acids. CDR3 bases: TGTGCCAGCAGTGAAGCGGGGATCTACGAGCAGTACTTC. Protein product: CASSEAGIYEQYF.

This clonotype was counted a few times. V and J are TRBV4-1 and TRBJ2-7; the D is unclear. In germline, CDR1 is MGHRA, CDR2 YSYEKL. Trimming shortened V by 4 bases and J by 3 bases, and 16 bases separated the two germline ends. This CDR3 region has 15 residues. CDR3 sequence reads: CASSPTATAYYEQYF. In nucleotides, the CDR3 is TGCGCCAGCAGCCCTACGGCGACCGCGTACTACGAGCAGTACTTC.

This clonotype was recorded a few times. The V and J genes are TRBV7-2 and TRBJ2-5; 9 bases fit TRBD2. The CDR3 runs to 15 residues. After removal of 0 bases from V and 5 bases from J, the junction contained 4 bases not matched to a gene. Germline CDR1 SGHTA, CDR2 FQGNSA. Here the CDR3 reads CASSLASGSWETQYF. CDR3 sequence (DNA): TGTGCCAGCAGCTTAGCTAGCGGGAGTTGGGAGACCCAGTACTTC.

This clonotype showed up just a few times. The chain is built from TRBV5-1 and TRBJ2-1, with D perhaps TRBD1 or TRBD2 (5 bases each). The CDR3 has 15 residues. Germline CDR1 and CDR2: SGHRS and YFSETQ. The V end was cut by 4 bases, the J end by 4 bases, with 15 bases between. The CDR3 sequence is CASSPAEGPYNEQFF. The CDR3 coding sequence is TGCGCCAGCAGCCCAGCCGAGGGGCCGTACAATGAGCAGTTCTTC.

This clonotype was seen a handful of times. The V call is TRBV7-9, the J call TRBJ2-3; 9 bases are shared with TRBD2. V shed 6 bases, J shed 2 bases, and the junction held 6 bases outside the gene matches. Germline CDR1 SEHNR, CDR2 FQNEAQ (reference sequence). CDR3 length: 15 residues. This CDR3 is CASSQRLADTDTQYF. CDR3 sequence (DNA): TGTGCCAGCAGTCAACGACTAGCGGACACAGATACGCAGTATTTT.

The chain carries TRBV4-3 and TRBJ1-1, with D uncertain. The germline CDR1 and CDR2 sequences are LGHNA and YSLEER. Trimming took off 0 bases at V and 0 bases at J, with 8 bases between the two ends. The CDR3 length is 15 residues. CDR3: CASSQDWVLNTEAFF. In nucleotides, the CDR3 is TGCGCCAGCAGCCAAGATTGGGTTTTGAACACTGAAGCTTTCTTT.

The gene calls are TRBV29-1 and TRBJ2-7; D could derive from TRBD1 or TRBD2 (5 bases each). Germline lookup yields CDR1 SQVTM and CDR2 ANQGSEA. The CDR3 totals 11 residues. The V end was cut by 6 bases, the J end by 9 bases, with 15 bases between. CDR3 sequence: CSVPTDEGQYF. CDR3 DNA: TGCAGCGTACCGACAGACGAGGGGCAGTACTTC.

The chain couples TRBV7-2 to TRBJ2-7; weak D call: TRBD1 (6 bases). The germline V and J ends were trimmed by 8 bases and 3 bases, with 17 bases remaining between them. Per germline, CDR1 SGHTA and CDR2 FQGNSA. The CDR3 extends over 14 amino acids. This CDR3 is CASHGTNPFYEQYF. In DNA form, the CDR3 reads TGTGCCAGCCATGGGACAAACCCTTTCTACGAGCAGTACTTC.

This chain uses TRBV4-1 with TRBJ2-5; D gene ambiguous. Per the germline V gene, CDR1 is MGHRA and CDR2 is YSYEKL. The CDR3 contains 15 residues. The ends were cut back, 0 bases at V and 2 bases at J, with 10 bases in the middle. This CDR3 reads CASSQDREVQETQYF. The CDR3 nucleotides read TGCGCCAGCAGCCAAGATCGAGAAGTGCAAGAGACCCAGTACTTC.

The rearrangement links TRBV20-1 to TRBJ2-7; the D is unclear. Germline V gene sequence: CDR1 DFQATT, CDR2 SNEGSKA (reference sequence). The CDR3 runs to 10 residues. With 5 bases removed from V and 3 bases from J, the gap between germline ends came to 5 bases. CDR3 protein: CSAWYYEQYF. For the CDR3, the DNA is TGCAGTGCTTGGTACTACGAGCAGTACTTC.

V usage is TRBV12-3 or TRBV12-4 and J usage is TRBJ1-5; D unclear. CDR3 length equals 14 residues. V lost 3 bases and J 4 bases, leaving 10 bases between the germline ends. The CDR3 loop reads CASSFETRNQPQHF. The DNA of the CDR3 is TGTGCCAGCAGTTTTGAGACTCGAAATCAGCCCCAGCATTTT.

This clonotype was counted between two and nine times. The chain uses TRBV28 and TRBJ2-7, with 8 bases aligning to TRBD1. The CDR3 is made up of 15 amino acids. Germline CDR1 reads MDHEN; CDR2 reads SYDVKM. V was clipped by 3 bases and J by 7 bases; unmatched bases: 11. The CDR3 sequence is CASSFSWQGAWEQYF. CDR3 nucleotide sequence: TGTGCCAGCAGTTTCTCTTGGCAGGGGGCCTGGGAGCAGTACTTC.

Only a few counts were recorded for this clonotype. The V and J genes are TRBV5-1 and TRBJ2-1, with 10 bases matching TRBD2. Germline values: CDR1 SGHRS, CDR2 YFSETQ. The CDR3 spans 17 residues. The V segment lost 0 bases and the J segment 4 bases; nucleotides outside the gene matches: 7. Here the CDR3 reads CASSLEASGSVYNEQFF. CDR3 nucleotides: TGCGCCAGCAGCTTGGAGGCTAGCGGGAGTGTATACAATGAGCAGTTCTTC.

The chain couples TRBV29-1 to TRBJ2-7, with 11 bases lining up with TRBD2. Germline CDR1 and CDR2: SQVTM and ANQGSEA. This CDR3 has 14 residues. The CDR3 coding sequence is TGCGCGGTTCGGGCTAGCGGGAGGTCCTACGAGCAGTACTTC. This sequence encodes CAVRASGRSYEQYF.

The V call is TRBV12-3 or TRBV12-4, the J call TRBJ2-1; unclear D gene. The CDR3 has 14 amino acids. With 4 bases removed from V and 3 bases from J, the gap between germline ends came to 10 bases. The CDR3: CASSSRPDYNEQFF. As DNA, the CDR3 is TGTGCCAGCAGTTCCCGACCGGACTACAATGAGCAGTTCTTC.

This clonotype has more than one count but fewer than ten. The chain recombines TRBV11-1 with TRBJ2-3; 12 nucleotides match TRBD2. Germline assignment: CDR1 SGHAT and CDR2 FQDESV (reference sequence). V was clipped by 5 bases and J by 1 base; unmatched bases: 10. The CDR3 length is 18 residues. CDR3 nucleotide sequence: TGTGCCAGCAGCCTCCCGACTAGCGGGAGACATCGCACAGATACGCAGTATTTT. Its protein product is CASSLPTSGRHRTDTQYF.

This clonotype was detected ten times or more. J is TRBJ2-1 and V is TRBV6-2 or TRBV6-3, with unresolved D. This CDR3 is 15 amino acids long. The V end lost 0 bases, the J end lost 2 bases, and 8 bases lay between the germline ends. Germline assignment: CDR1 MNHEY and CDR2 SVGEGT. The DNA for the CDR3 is TGTGCCAGCAGTTACTCAACCCCAGCCTACAATGAGCAGTTCTTC. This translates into CASSYSTPAYNEQFF.

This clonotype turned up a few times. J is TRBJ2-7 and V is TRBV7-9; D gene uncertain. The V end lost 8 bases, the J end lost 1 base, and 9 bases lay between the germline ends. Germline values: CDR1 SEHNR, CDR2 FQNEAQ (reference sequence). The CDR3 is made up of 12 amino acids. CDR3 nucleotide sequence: TGTGCCAGCGCTGGGAAATCCTACGAGCAGTACTTC. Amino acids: CASAGKSYEQYF.

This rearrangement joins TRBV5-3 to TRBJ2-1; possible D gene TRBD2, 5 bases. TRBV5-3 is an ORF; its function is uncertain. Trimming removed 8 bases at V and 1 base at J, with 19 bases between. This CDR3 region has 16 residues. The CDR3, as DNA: TGTGCCAGTCCCTTCGGTAAAAGGAGGTCCTACAATGAGCAGTTCTTC. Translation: CASPFGKRRSYNEQFF.

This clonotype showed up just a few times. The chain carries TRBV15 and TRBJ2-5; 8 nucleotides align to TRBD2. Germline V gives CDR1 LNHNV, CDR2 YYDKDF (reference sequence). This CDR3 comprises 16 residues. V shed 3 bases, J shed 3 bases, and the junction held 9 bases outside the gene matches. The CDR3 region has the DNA TGTGCCACCAGCAGTGGGTTACTAGCGGCCGAAGAGACCCAGTACTTC. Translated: CATSSGLLAAEETQYF.

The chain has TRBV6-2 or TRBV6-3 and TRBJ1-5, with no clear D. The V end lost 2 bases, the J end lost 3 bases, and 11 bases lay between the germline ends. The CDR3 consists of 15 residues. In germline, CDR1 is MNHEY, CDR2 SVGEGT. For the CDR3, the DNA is TGTGCCAGCAGTTACCCCAAGGGTTTCAATCAGCCCCAGCATTTT. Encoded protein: CASSYPKGFNQPQHF.